Following are 27 T cell receptor beta chains from one sample sequenced in a study of blood T cell repertoires in COVID-19. TCRdb's table, derived via immunoSEQ multiplex PCR, lists solely in-frame clones and lacks some. The sample consists of approximately 480,000 clones, 89% of them appearing once. Sequenced sample: peripheral blood. All receptors come from a man aged 18 to 29 with COVID-19, enrolled during active disease.

This clone was seen a few times. The rearrangement uses TRBV11-3 and TRBJ2-7, with TRBD2 identical over 9 bases. This CDR3 region has 15 residues. V gave up 4 bases and J gave up 0 bases; unmatched junction bases: 4. Germline assignment: CDR1 SGHNT and CDR2 YENEEA. This chain's CDR3 is CASSSNSGSSYEQYF. The CDR3 bases are TGTGCCAGCAGCTCAAATAGCGGGAGCTCCTACGAGCAGTACTTC.

The rearrangement links TRBV19 to TRBJ1-2; no clear D. This CDR3 is built from 11 residues. The V end lost 8 bases, the J end lost 3 bases, and 7 bases lay between the germline ends. Per the germline V gene, CDR1 is LNHDA and CDR2 is SQIVND (reference sequence). CDR3 nucleotides: TGTGCCAGTCGGGAAGACTATGGCTACACCTTC. This codes for CASREDYGYTF.

The chain uses TRBV19 and TRBJ1-1; perhaps TRBD1 as D (6 bases). CDR3 length equals 15 residues. Germline V gene data show CDR1 as LNHDA and CDR2 as SQIVND (reference sequence). V was cut by 5 bases and J by 5 bases, with 18 bases left in between. For the CDR3, the DNA is TGTGCCAGTAGTCCGAGAAACAGGGAAGATACTGAAGCTTTCTTT. This gives the protein CASSPRNREDTEAFF.

CDR3 region: CASSLRGGSLGGYTF. In DNA, the CDR3 is TGTGCCAGCAGCTTAAGAGGGGGAAGCTTAGGGGGCTACACCTTC. The V gene is TRBV27, the J gene TRBJ1-2, with D perhaps matching TRBD1 (6 bases). The CDR3 consists of 15 residues. Trimming cost V 6 bases and J 8 bases, with 22 bases left between them. Germline V lookup: CDR1 MNHEY, CDR2 SMNVEV (reference sequence).

The chain combines TRBV19 with TRBJ1-5, with 7 bases fitting TRBD1. V shed 4 bases and J 5 bases; nucleotides not matched to a gene: 11. This CDR3 is 16 amino acids long. Germline V gene lookup returns CDR1 LNHDA and CDR2 SQIVND (reference sequence). The DNA for the CDR3 is TGTGCCAGTAGTACACACAGGGGACCCTCCCATCAGCCCCAGCATTTT. Amino acids: CASSTHRGPSHQPQHF.

The chain recombines TRBV6-6 with TRBJ2-1, with TRBD2 matching over 12 bases. Germline CDR1 is MNHNY and CDR2 is SVGAGI (reference sequence). V lost 6 bases and J lost 6; bases outside the gene matches: 6. The CDR3 extends over 15 amino acids. The CDR3 spells CASSKGLAGLNEQFF. As DNA, the CDR3 is TGTGCCAGCAGCAAGGGACTAGCGGGCCTCAATGAGCAGTTCTTC.

The chain employs TRBV19 and TRBJ1-5, with D unresolved. Trimming stripped 7 bases from V and 3 bases from J, with 16 bases between. Germline-derived CDR1 and CDR2 are LNHDA and SQIVND (reference sequence). The CDR3 loop spans 15 amino acids. The CDR3 region is CASKRVLGNNQPQHF. Here the CDR3 DNA reads TGTGCCAGTAAGAGGGTCCTTGGTAACAATCAGCCCCAGCATTTT.

The CDR3 here is CASSTLMRSDSTDTQYF. As DNA, the CDR3 is TGTGCCAGCAGCACTCTCATGCGGAGCGATAGCACAGATACGCAGTATTTT. The rearrangement joins TRBV7-9 to TRBJ2-3; D unclear. The germline V and J ends were trimmed by 5 bases and 0 bases, with 18 bases remaining between them. Germline lookup yields CDR1 SEHNR and CDR2 FQNEAQ (reference sequence). The CDR3 is 17 residues long.

The rearrangement uses TRBV7-2 and TRBJ1-2; the match to TRBD1 covers 9 bases. The length of the CDR3 is 16 residues. Trimming removed 3 bases from V and 4 bases from J; junction bases left unmatched: 9. CDR1 SGHTA and CDR2 FQGNSA come from the germline V gene. CDR3 nucleotide sequence: TGTGCCAGCAGCTTGGGGCTAGGGACAGGGCCCTATGGCTACACCTTC. This sequence encodes CASSLGLGTGPYGYTF.

This chain joins TRBV11-3 and TRBJ2-5; a weak D match, TRBD2 (6 bases). This CDR3 is built from 15 residues. V lost 5 bases and J 2 bases, leaving 15 bases between the germline ends. CDR1 and CDR2 (germline): SGHNT, YENEEA. For the CDR3, the DNA is TGTGCCAGCAGCCTGGGACTGGTAGCGCAAGAGACCCAGTACTTC. The encoded protein is CASSLGLVAQETQYF.

This clone was found once. The chain is built from TRBV5-1 and TRBJ2-3, with TRBD1 matching over 7 bases. V was pared by 4 bases and J by 6 bases, with 2 bases of the junction left unmatched. Germline V CDR1 and CDR2: SGHRS, YFSETQ. The length of the CDR3 is 12 residues. CDR3 protein: CASSPTGDTQYF. The CDR3 bases are TGCGCCAGCAGCCCGACAGGGGATACGCAGTATTTT.

The V gene is TRBV6-5, the J gene TRBJ1-1; TRBD1 matches at 8 bases. CDR1 is MNHEY, CDR2 SVGAGI, per germline. The junction had 9 bases not matched to a gene; V was cut back by 6 bases and J by 6 bases. The CDR3 length is 14 residues. CDR3 loop: CASSAGGPRAEAFF. CDR3 coding DNA: TGTGCCAGCAGCGCAGGGGGCCCCCGCGCTGAAGCTTTCTTT.

The chain joins TRBV5-5 to TRBJ2-5, with D tentatively TRBD2 (6 bases). Trimming removed 0 bases from V and 1 base from J, with 10 bases in between. The CDR3 contains 15 residues. Germline V gene data show CDR1 as SGHKS and CDR2 as YYEKEE (reference sequence). In DNA, the CDR3 is TGTGCCAGCAGCTTGGCGGGGGTATTCCAAGAGACCCAGTACTTC. Translated, it gives CASSLAGVFQETQYF.

The chain joins TRBV6-5 to TRBJ2-3; no definite D call. Per germline, CDR1 MNHEY and CDR2 SVGAGI. V gave up 4 bases and J gave up 0 bases, with 5 bases separating them. The CDR3 runs 13 residues. CDR3 residues: CASSLASTDTQYF. CDR3 DNA: TGTGCCAGCAGTTTGGCTAGCACAGATACGCAGTATTTT.

The chain joins TRBV6-5 to TRBJ1-6; D gene ambiguous. This CDR3 has 15 amino acids. V dropped 5 bases and J dropped 7 bases, with 15 bases sitting between them. Germline-derived CDR1 and CDR2 are MNHEY and SVGAGI. In DNA form, the CDR3 reads TGTGCCAGCAGTCTCCAGGTCTTCGGAAATTCACCCCTCCACTTT. It translates to CASSLQVFGNSPLHF.

The rearrangement uses TRBV7-9 and TRBJ2-2; 10 bases are shared with TRBD1. The CDR3 totals 16 residues. J lost 4 bases, V lost 3 bases, and 5 bases had no gene match. In germline, CDR1 is SEHNR, CDR2 FQNEAQ (reference sequence). CDR3 bases: TGTGCCAGCAGCTTGTGGACAGGGGGGACCACCGGGGAGCTGTTTTTT. Translated: CASSLWTGGTTGELFF.

This clone was found once. This chain joins TRBV30 and TRBJ2-1, with 14 positions matching TRBD2. V was clipped by 6 bases and J by 5 bases; unmatched bases: 6. Per germline, CDR1 GTSNPN and CDR2 SVGIG (reference sequence). The CDR3 is 15 amino acids. The CDR3 is CACPGTSGSDNEQFF. In DNA form, the CDR3 reads TGTGCCTGCCCCGGGACTAGCGGGAGCGACAATGAGCAGTTCTTC.

This chain joins TRBV18 and TRBJ2-1, with D tentatively TRBD1 (7 bases). Germline V gene data show CDR1 as KGHSH and CDR2 as LQKENI. V was cut by 3 bases and J by 8 bases, with 17 bases left in between. The CDR3 is made up of 15 amino acids. The CDR3 region has the DNA TGTGCCAGCTCACCGTCTGGCCAGGGGGGCTATGAGCAGTTCTTC. It is translated as CASSPSGQGGYEQFF. Full variable domain (remainder filled in from reference TRBV18 and TRBJ2-1): NAGVMQNPRHLVRRRGQEARLRCSPMKGHSHVYWYRQLPEEGLKFMVYLQKENIIDESGMPKERFSAEFPKEGPSILRIQQVVRGDSAAYFCASSPSGQGGYEQFFGPGTRLTVL.

The chain uses TRBV11-2 and TRBJ2-7, with 13 bases fitting TRBD2. The CDR3 is 16 residues long. CDR1 is SGHAT and CDR2 is FQNNGV in the germline V gene. Trimming removed 5 bases from V and 2 bases from J; junction bases left unmatched: 6. Here the CDR3 DNA reads TGTGCCAGCAGCATAGGCACTAGCGGGAGGGCCTACGAGCAGTACTTC. Protein product: CASSIGTSGRAYEQYF. The full variable domain, with the rest looked up from reference TRBV11-2 and TRBJ2-7, is EAGVAQSPRYKIIEKRQSVAFWCNPISGHATLYWYQQILGQGPKLLIQFQNNGVVDDSQLPKDRFSAERLKGVDSTLKIQPAKLEDSAVYLCASSIGTSGRAYEQYFGPGTRLTVT.

This clone has only a few counts. Just one base apart from a much larger clone, this may be a read error. The rearrangement uses TRBV6-5 and TRBJ2-7, with a tentative D call TRBD1 (5 bases). The CDR3 contains 13 residues. CDR1 and CDR2 (germline): MNHEY, SVGAGI. V was pared by 6 bases and J by 0 bases, with 9 bases between. The CDR3 DNA follows: TGTGCCAGCAGCCACGACAGCTCCTACGAGCAGTACTTC. This codes for CASSHDSSYEQYF.

This chain links TRBV7-2 with TRBJ1-1; 10 positions agree with TRBD1. CDR1 is SGHTA, CDR2 FQGNSA, per germline. This CDR3 has 14 residues. V trimming: 5 bases; J trimming: 8 bases; junction bases outside the gene matches: 8. This CDR3 reads CASSPEDRGTEAFF. The CDR3 DNA is TGTGCCAGCAGCCCCGAGGACAGGGGGACCGAAGCTTTCTTT.

This clone was recorded a few times. DNA of the CDR3: TGTGCCAGTAGTACCGGTGGACAGGGCGGCAGACAGCCCCAGCATTTT. This gives the protein CASSTGGQGGRQPQHF. J is TRBJ1-5 and V is TRBV19, with TRBD1 matching 8 bases. Germline trimming cut 4 bases from V and 7 bases from J; bases unmatched to any gene: 12. Germline loops: CDR1 LNHDA, CDR2 SQIVND (reference sequence). This CDR3 has 16 residues.

In this sample, this clone turned up once. The chain links TRBV5-4 to TRBJ2-1, with TRBD1 identical over 9 bases. The V and J ends lost 3 bases and 9 bases, in that order; junction bases with no gene match: 1. Germline V lookup: CDR1 SGHNT, CDR2 YYREEE (reference sequence). The CDR3 totals 12 residues. DNA of the CDR3: TGTGCCAGCAGCTGGGGACAGGGTGAGCAGTTCTTC. This codes for CASSWGQGEQFF. Full variable domain (missing parts from reference TRBV5-4 and TRBJ2-1): ETGVTQSPTHLIKTRGQQVTLRCSSQSGHNTVSWYQQALGQGPQFIFQYYREEENGRGNFPPRFSGLQFPNYSSELNVNALELDDSALYLCASSWGQGEQFFGPGTRLTVL.

The genes are TRBV6-5 and TRBJ1-1; D gene unclear. This CDR3 spans 14 amino acids. The ends were cut back, 5 bases at V and 1 base at J, with 11 bases in the middle. Germline assignment: CDR1 MNHEY and CDR2 SVGAGI. CDR3: CASSPRHANTEAFF. CDR3 bases: TGTGCCAGCAGTCCTCGACACGCGAACACTGAAGCTTTCTTT.

The chain carries TRBV19 and TRBJ1-5, with TRBD1 matching 7 bases. The CDR3 runs to 16 residues. J was trimmed by 2 bases and V by 5 bases; bases with no gene match: 9. Germline CDR1 is LNHDA and CDR2 is SQIVND (reference sequence). The CDR3 coding sequence is TGTGCCAGTAGTGCACTACAGGGGACGGGCAATCAGCCCCAGCATTTT. Translation gives CASSALQGTGNQPQHF.

V usage is TRBV6-6 and J usage is TRBJ1-2, with TRBD1 matching over 7 bases. V was pared by 6 bases and J by 4 bases, with 8 bases of the junction left unmatched. The CDR3 has 14 residues. Germline CDR1 reads MNHNY; CDR2 reads SVGAGI (reference sequence). The CDR3 DNA follows: TGTGCCAGCAGGAGACAGGGTCAAGGCTATGGCTACACCTTC. Translation: CASRRQGQGYGYTF.

This clone occurred once. This chain uses TRBV25-1 with TRBJ2-5; 13 bases match TRBD2. CDR1 is MGHDK and CDR2 is SYGVNS in the germline V gene. V lost 2 bases and J lost 4; bases outside the gene matches: 1. CDR3 length equals 15 residues. CDR3 DNA: TGTGCCAGCAGTGAAGGACTAGCGGGAGTAGAGACCCAGTACTTC. This codes for CASSEGLAGVETQYF.